Below are 14 T cell receptor beta chains sequenced from a single sample in a study of blood T cells in healthy people across ages. For the second PCR, which ran for 7 to 11 cycles, a sample-barcoded 5' primer and a J-beta primer mix were used. From the 5' RACE reads, TCRdb called clonotypes with MiXCR, one entry per CDR3 protein. The sample holds 910,000 or so distinct CDR3 sequences, roughly 51% seen once. The sequenced material came from blood. The receptors were sampled from a woman aged 55-69 years in good health.

The chain recombines TRBV27 with TRBJ1-2, with D unresolved. Germline CDR1 MNHEY, CDR2 SMNVEV (reference sequence). This CDR3 has 15 amino acids. The V end lost 4 bases, the J end lost 6 bases, and 18 bases lay between the germline ends. The CDR3 protein is CASSSWSSGGNGYTF. The CDR3 DNA follows: TGTGCCAGCAGTTCGTGGTCCTCCGGCGGAAATGGCTACACCTTC.

This clonotype was seen only once. V is TRBV7-6 and J is TRBJ2-3, with unresolved D. V was cut by 5 bases and J by 1 base, with 16 bases left in between. The CDR3 has 16 residues. Germline V lookup: CDR1 SGHVS, CDR2 FNYEAQ. CDR3 sequence: CASSPERMGGTDTQYF. DNA for the CDR3: TGTGCCAGCAGCCCGGAGCGAATGGGTGGCACAGATACGCAGTATTTT.

V and J are TRBV15 and TRBJ2-4; the D gene is possibly TRBD2 (6 bases). This CDR3 region has 15 residues. Germline CDR1 reads LNHNV; CDR2 reads YYDKDF (reference sequence). The V end lost 0 bases, the J end lost 13 bases, and 19 bases lay between the germline ends. CDR3 coding DNA: TGTGCCACCAGCAGAGATCTACAGACTGTCCGGGAGCAGTACTTC. Its translation: CATSRDLQTVREQYF.

This rearrangement joins TRBV6-2 or TRBV6-3 to TRBJ2-7, with D possibly matching TRBD1 (5 bases). The CDR3 covers 18 residues. Germline CDR1 and CDR2: MNHEY and SVGEGT. V shed 2 bases and J shed 7 bases, with 27 bases lying between them. The CDR3 loop is CASSYLLGWGIEDNEQYF. In nucleotides, the CDR3 is TGTGCCAGCAGTTACCTCCTAGGGTGGGGTATCGAGGACAATGAGCAGTACTTC.

V usage is TRBV3-1 and J usage is TRBJ2-7; 9 nucleotides match TRBD1. The CDR3 loop spans 15 amino acids. J was trimmed by 5 bases and V by 4 bases; bases with no gene match: 9. Per the germline V gene, CDR1 is LGHDT and CDR2 is YNNKEL (reference sequence). Here the CDR3 reads CASSPRPGQGNEQYF. The CDR3, as DNA: TGTGCCAGCAGCCCGCGCCCCGGACAGGGGAACGAGCAGTACTTC.

This clonotype was detected a few times. The chain uses TRBV14 and TRBJ1-2; D may be TRBD1 (5 bases). Trimming removed 3 bases from V and 8 bases from J, with 13 bases in between. Germline V gene lookup returns CDR1 SGHDN and CDR2 FVKESK. The CDR3 has 13 residues. The CDR3 sequence is CASSQQRDAGYTF. In nucleotides, the CDR3 is TGTGCCAGCAGCCAGCAAAGGGACGCCGGCTACACCTTC. The full variable domain, completed using reference TRBV14 and TRBJ1-2, is EAGVTQFPSHSVIEKGQTVTLRCDPISGHDNLYWYRRVMGKEIKFLLHFVKESKQDESGMPNNRFLAERTGGTYSTLKVQPAELEDSGVYFCASSQQRDAGYTFGSGTRLTVV.

The V call is TRBV7-9, the J call TRBJ2-2, with 11 bases lining up with TRBD2. Germline V lookup: CDR1 SEHNR, CDR2 FQNEAQ (reference sequence). CDR3 length equals 16 residues. Unmatched junction bases numbered 4, after V lost 5 bases and J lost 2 bases. The CDR3 nucleotides read TGTGCCAGCAGCAAGGGACTAGCGGTAAACACCGGGGAGCTGTTTTTT. As protein: CASSKGLAVNTGELFF.

This clonotype appeared once. Being one base from a much bigger clone, this may be a read error. The CDR3 loop is CAGSYSAGLNYGYTF. The DNA of the CDR3 is TGTGCCGGCAGTTACTCAGCAGGCTTGAACTATGGCTACACCTTC. The rearrangement joins TRBV6-2 or TRBV6-3 to TRBJ1-2, with D unresolved. Germline V gives CDR1 MNHEY, CDR2 SVGEGT. This CDR3 is 15 amino acids long.

This clonotype was picked up one time. The chain is built from TRBV6-1 and TRBJ2-3; 8 bases fit TRBD1. This CDR3 is 16 amino acids long. CDR1 MNHNS and CDR2 SASEGT come from the germline V gene. V shed 1 base and J 1 base; nucleotides not matched to a gene: 4. The CDR3 sequence: CASSEGVGQGTDTQYF. DNA of the CDR3: TGTGCCAGCAGTGAAGGTGTGGGACAGGGCACAGATACGCAGTATTTT.

This clonotype was observed a few times. The rearrangement uses TRBV7-3 and TRBJ2-5; D is unclear. V lost 5 bases and J 3 bases, leaving 13 bases between the germline ends. This CDR3 contains 14 residues. Germline CDR1 and CDR2: SGHTA and FQGTGA. The CDR3 DNA sequence: TGTGCCAGCAGCGACGGCCGTAGTAAAGAGACCCAGTACTTC. Its translation is CASSDGRSKETQYF.

The gene calls are TRBV6-2 or TRBV6-3 and TRBJ2-7, with a weak D call TRBD2 (7 bases). Germline V lookup: CDR1 MNHEY, CDR2 SVGEGT. V was cut by 6 bases and J by 4 bases, with 19 bases left in between. There are 15 residues in the CDR3. The CDR3 loop reads CASRPLRGALYEQYF. CDR3 sequence (DNA): TGTGCCAGCAGACCCCTCCGGGGGGCCCTTTACGAGCAGTACTTC.

V usage is TRBV18 and J usage is TRBJ2-6, with 10 positions matching TRBD1. V lost 4 bases, J lost 0 bases, and 6 bases stayed unmatched. Looked up from germline, CDR1 is KGHSH and CDR2 is LQKENI. The CDR3 has 18 residues. The CDR3 loop is CASSRLRDRGSGANVLTF. CDR3 coding DNA: TGTGCCAGCTCACGCCTCCGGGACAGGGGCTCTGGGGCCAACGTCCTGACTTTC.

V is TRBV6-5 and J is TRBJ2-7; tentatively, D is TRBD1 (5 bases). V lost 0 bases to trimming and J lost 1 base, with 13 bases between them. The CDR3 length is 16 residues. From germline, CDR1 is MNHEY and CDR2 SVGAGI. CDR3 sequence: CASSYSRGHSSYEQYF. In DNA form, the CDR3 reads TGTGCCAGCAGTTACTCTAGGGGCCACTCGTCCTACGAGCAGTACTTC.

The CDR3 loop reads CASSQNRPGNTIYF. The CDR3 DNA sequence: TGCGCCAGCAGCCAAAACAGGCCTGGAAACACCATATATTTT. The V and J genes are TRBV4-3 and TRBJ1-3; D is possibly TRBD1 (5 bases). The germline V gene has CDR1 LGHNA and CDR2 YSLEER. Trimming shortened V by 2 bases and J by 2 bases, and 7 bases separated the two germline ends. The CDR3 is made up of 14 amino acids.